Each of the 3 T cell receptor beta chains below was sequenced from the same sample in a study of low-dose radiotherapy and immunotherapy resistance in tumors. Gene-specific TRAV and TRBV primers were used for first-strand cDNA, covering alpha and beta chains. TCRs were put through around 20 PCR cycles of amplification with Phusion. A constant-region primer and the V-primer adapter served as the primer pair. Each CDR3 protein is one row after TCRdb ran MiXCR on the reads. The data contain just over 90,000 distinct CDR3 sequences, 20% of them seen just once; the ten biggest clones take up 10% to 15%. The time point here: after trial treatment. The treatment was: LDRT plus nivolumab, ipilimumab, low-dose cyclophosphamide and aspirin (RACIN trial). Sequences were derived from PBMCs, sampled after low-dose radiotherapy plus immunotherapy. These receptors came from a female donor with ovarian cancer.

This clonotype has at least ten counts. The chain carries TRBV4-1 and TRBJ1-3; TRBD1 aligns across 8 bases. The V gene end was trimmed by 3 bases and the J gene end by 2 bases; junction bases not matched to a gene: 6. CDR1 is MGHRA, CDR2 YSYEKL, per germline. The length of the CDR3 is 16 residues. DNA for the CDR3: TGCGCCAGCAGCCAGATATGGGGACAGGCTGGAAACACCATATATTTT. It codes for CASSQIWGQAGNTIYF.

The chain uses TRBV30 and TRBJ2-1; TRBD2 matches 9 bases. The V gene end was trimmed by 0 bases and the J gene end by 6 bases; junction bases not matched to a gene: 21. Germline CDR1 GTSNPN, CDR2 SVGIG (reference sequence). CDR3 length: 20 residues. The CDR3 is CAWSVSITLVSGSYINEQFF. The CDR3 nucleotides are TGTGCCTGGAGTGTCAGCATAACACTAGTTAGCGGGAGCTATATCAATGAGCAGTTCTTC.

This clonotype was recorded many times. The chain joins TRBV6-2 or TRBV6-3 to TRBJ2-7, with 8 bases lining up with TRBD2. The CDR3 length is 14 residues. J gave up 0 bases and V 6 bases, and 4 bases lay outside the gene matches. Looked up from germline, CDR1 is MNHEY and CDR2 is SVGEGT. This chain's CDR3 is CASRLAASSYEQYF. CDR3 DNA: TGTGCCAGCAGACTAGCGGCAAGCTCCTACGAGCAGTACTTC.